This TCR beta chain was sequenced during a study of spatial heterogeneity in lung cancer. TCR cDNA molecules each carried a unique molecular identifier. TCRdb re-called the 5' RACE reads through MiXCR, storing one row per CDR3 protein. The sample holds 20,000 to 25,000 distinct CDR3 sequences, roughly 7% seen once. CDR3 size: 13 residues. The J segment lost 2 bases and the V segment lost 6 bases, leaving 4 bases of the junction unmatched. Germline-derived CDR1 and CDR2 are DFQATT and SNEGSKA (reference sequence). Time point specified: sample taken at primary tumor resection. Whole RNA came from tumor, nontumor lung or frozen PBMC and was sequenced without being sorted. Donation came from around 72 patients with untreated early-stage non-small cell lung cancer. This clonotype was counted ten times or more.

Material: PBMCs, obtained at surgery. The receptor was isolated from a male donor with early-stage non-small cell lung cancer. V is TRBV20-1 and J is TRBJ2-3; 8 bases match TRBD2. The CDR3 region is CSARTSHTDTQYF. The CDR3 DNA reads TGCAGTGCACGGACTAGCCACACAGATACGCAGTATTTT.